Below, 26 T cell receptor beta chains from the same sample are listed, as sequenced in a study of CD8 T cells in ankylosing spondylitis. TCRdb reprocessed the 5' RACE reads via MiXCR and lists one record per CDR3 protein. The repertoire includes about 240,000 distinct CDR3 sequences, about 9.1% of them detected once, and 6.8% sits in the top ten. Sequenced material: blood, either unsorted or a sorted T cell fraction (not recorded which). Receptors were obtained from a male donor with ankylosing spondylitis or in good health (not recorded which).

This clonotype was counted at least ten times. The chain uses TRBV20-1 and TRBJ2-7; D possibly corresponds to TRBD1 (6 bases). The germline V gene encodes CDR1 DFQATT and CDR2 SNEGSKA (reference sequence). Trimming left V 4 bases short and J 2 bases short, with 12 bases between. CDR3 length equals 13 residues. Here the CDR3 DNA reads TGCAGTGCTACAGGGACACCCGCCTACGAGCAGTACTTC. It codes for CSATGTPAYEQYF.

This clonotype showed up many times. The chain carries TRBV9 and TRBJ1-6; D might be TRBD1 (5 bases). The CDR3 consists of 14 residues. CDR1 is SGDLS and CDR2 is YYNGEE in the germline V gene. V was shortened by 4 bases and J by 7 bases, with 12 bases between the two germline ends. CDR3 in DNA: TGTGCCAGCAGCTGGGGGACGGAGAATTCACCCCTCCACTTT. Translation gives CASSWGTENSPLHF.

This clonotype was counted at least ten times. The chain is built from TRBV29-1 and TRBJ2-1; 10 bases match TRBD2. Looked up from germline, CDR1 is SQVTM and CDR2 is ANQGSEA. V dropped 3 bases and J dropped 5; count of bases not matched to a gene: 4. CDR3 length: 14 amino acids. The CDR3 spells CSVDGTSADNEQFF. The CDR3 bases are TGCAGCGTTGACGGGACTAGCGCGGACAATGAGCAGTTCTTC.

The table lists this clonotype with a few counts. This chain uses TRBV6-5 with TRBJ1-2, with D possibly matching TRBD1 (5 bases). In germline, CDR1 is MNHEY, CDR2 SVGAGI. This CDR3 has 14 residues. V lost 3 bases and J lost 8, with 16 bases in between. The CDR3 coding sequence is TGTGCCAGCAGTTATAGGAACGGGGCTACCGGCTACACCTTC. Protein product: CASSYRNGATGYTF.

The J gene is TRBJ2-1, the V gene TRBV5-5, with D tentatively TRBD1 (5 bases). The ends were cut back, 1 base at V and 7 bases at J, with 18 bases in the middle. This CDR3 spans 16 amino acids. Per germline, CDR1 SGHKS and CDR2 YYEKEE (reference sequence). Here the CDR3 reads CASSLLPSAGRNEQFF. In nucleotides, the CDR3 is TGTGCCAGCAGCTTGCTACCCTCTGCAGGGCGGAATGAGCAGTTCTTC.

In the case of this clonotype: This may be a read error: a much more frequent sequence differs by one nucleotide. The rearrangement links TRBV6-1 to TRBJ1-3, with D perhaps matching TRBD1 (6 bases). The CDR3 has 16 amino acids. In germline, CDR1 is MNHNS, CDR2 SASEGT. Trimming removed 6 bases from V and 0 bases from J, with 15 bases in between. The chain's CDR3 is CASRPAGGDSGNTIYF. For the CDR3, the DNA is TGTGCCAGCAGACCCGCGGGGGGCGACTCTGGAAACACCATATATTTT.

This rearrangement joins TRBV7-3 to TRBJ2-5; D gene unclear. V was clipped by 1 base and J by 5 bases, with 8 bases between them. Germline V gene lookup returns CDR1 SGHTA and CDR2 FQGTGA. The CDR3 runs to 13 residues. The CDR3 reads CASSLNPIETQYF. CDR3 in DNA: TGTGCCAGCAGCTTAAATCCCATCGAGACCCAGTACTTC. Looking up the rest from reference TRBV7-3 and TRBJ2-5 gives the full variable domain: GAGVSQTPSNKVTEKGKYVELRCDPISGHTALYWYRQSLGQGPEFLIYFQGTGAADDSGLPNDRFFAVRPEGSVSTLKIQRTERGDSAVYLCASSLNPIETQYFGPGTRLLVL.

The sample holds many counts of this clonotype. The rearrangement links TRBV20-1 to TRBJ2-4, with 9 bases lining up with TRBD2. Germline V CDR1 and CDR2: DFQATT, SNEGSKA (reference sequence). The trim removed 0 bases at V and 7 bases at J, leaving 10 bases unmatched. The CDR3 contains 16 residues. CDR3 DNA sequence: TGCAGTGCTAGAGATATGAGACTAGCGGTTCCTAACATTCAGTACTTC. Translating it yields CSARDMRLAVPNIQYF.

This clonotype turned up a few times. This chain joins TRBV19 and TRBJ1-2, with 7 bases fitting TRBD1. In germline, CDR1 is LNHDA, CDR2 SQIVND (reference sequence). J lost 3 bases, V lost 7 bases, and 14 bases had no gene match. The CDR3 totals 16 residues. CDR3 region: CASTPLDRVGDYGYTF. Here the CDR3 DNA reads TGTGCCAGTACCCCACTAGACAGGGTCGGGGACTATGGCTACACCTTC.

This clonotype was observed at least ten times. The chain couples TRBV12-3 or TRBV12-4 to TRBJ2-1; no clear D gene. The CDR3 length is 16 residues. V lost 2 bases and J 4 bases, leaving 15 bases between the germline ends. The CDR3 sequence is CASSLLNPTGYNEQFF. CDR3 nucleotide sequence: TGTGCCAGCAGTTTACTTAACCCTACGGGTTACAATGAGCAGTTCTTC.

This chain uses TRBV11-2 with TRBJ1-1; 8 nucleotides line up with TRBD1. CDR3 size: 13 residues. CDR1 and CDR2 from the germline V gene are SGHAT and FQNNGV. V shed 3 bases, J shed 8 bases, and the junction held 5 bases outside the gene matches. The CDR3 sequence is CASSLFDRGEAFF. The CDR3 region has the DNA TGTGCCAGCAGCTTGTTTGACAGGGGAGAAGCTTTCTTT.

The table lists this clonotype with many counts. The genes are TRBV6-1 and TRBJ1-1, with unresolved D. This CDR3 is built from 14 residues. V gave up 3 bases and J gave up 0 bases, with 8 bases separating them. In germline, CDR1 is MNHNS, CDR2 SASEGT. Here the CDR3 reads CASSEGRLNTEAFF. In DNA, the CDR3 is TGTGCCAGCAGTGAGGGCCGCTTGAACACTGAAGCTTTCTTT.

This clonotype was picked up many times. The V call is TRBV20-1, the J call TRBJ1-2; 9 positions match TRBD1. V dropped 6 bases and J dropped 6; count of bases not matched to a gene: 11. CDR1 is DFQATT and CDR2 is SNEGSKA in the germline V gene (reference sequence). The CDR3 sequence is 14 residues long. The CDR3 loop is CSADTGGRWNGYTF. The CDR3 DNA follows: TGCAGTGCAGACACAGGGGGCCGATGGAATGGCTACACCTTC.

This clonotype has a count of ten or more. The chain combines TRBV6-1 with TRBJ2-1; D possibly corresponds to TRBD2 (6 bases). The germline V and J ends were trimmed by 5 bases and 1 base, with 12 bases remaining between them. The CDR3 sequence is 15 residues long. In germline, CDR1 is MNHNS, CDR2 SASEGT. The CDR3 region is CASSTGTLSYNEQFF. The CDR3 bases are TGTGCCAGCAGTACCGGGACTCTATCCTACAATGAGCAGTTCTTC.

In this sample, this clonotype turned up many times. The V and J genes are TRBV20-1 and TRBJ2-3; 10 bases line up with TRBD2. This CDR3 is built from 14 residues. Germline values: CDR1 DFQATT, CDR2 SNEGSKA (reference sequence). V shed 5 bases, J shed 6 bases, and the junction held 8 bases outside the gene matches. In DNA form, the CDR3 reads TGCAGTGCTCAAAGACTAGCGGGTCGGGATACGCAGTATTTT. Encoded protein: CSAQRLAGRDTQYF.

This clonotype was seen at least ten times. The J gene is TRBJ2-7, the V gene TRBV12-3 or TRBV12-4, with 11 bases fitting TRBD1. Trimming took 3 bases from V and 5 from J; bases not matched to a gene: 0. The CDR3 extends over 13 amino acids. The CDR3 nucleotides read TGTGCCAGCAGTTTGGACAGGGGGCACGAGCAGTACTTC. Its translation is CASSLDRGHEQYF.

This clonotype was counted at least ten times. In DNA, the CDR3 is TGTGCCAGCAGCTTAGGTTCGGGGGGGATAGAGACCCAGTACTTC. Protein: CASSLGSGGIETQYF. The chain employs TRBV7-6 and TRBJ2-5, with TRBD2 identical over 8 bases. Germline CDR1 SGHVS, CDR2 FNYEAQ. The CDR3 totals 15 residues. V trimming: 1 base; J trimming: 4 bases; junction bases outside the gene matches: 5.

In its sample, this clonotype was seen many times. CDR3 sequence: CASSSGPFTGELFF. The CDR3, as DNA: TGTGCCAGCAGCTCGGGCCCATTTACCGGGGAGCTGTTTTTT. The rearrangement joins TRBV7-2 to TRBJ2-2; D gene uncertain. Trimming removed 4 bases from V and 5 bases from J, with 11 bases in between. CDR1 and CDR2 from the germline V gene are SGHTA and FQGNSA. There are 14 residues in the CDR3.

This clonotype showed up many times. This chain connects TRBV6-5 to TRBJ2-1, with 7 bases fitting TRBD1. Germline V gives CDR1 MNHEY, CDR2 SVGAGI. V was clipped by 2 bases and J by 2 bases; unmatched bases: 3. This CDR3 spans 15 amino acids. CDR3 nucleotides: TGTGCCAGCAGTTACCGGACAGGAACCTACAATGAGCAGTTCTTC. Translation: CASSYRTGTYNEQFF.

This clonotype was recorded many times. The CDR3 protein is CASSQPGLMDEKLFF. The CDR3 DNA is TGCGCCAGCAGTCAGCCAGGGCTGATGGATGAAAAACTGTTTTTT. The chain uses TRBV5-1 and TRBJ1-4; a weak D match, TRBD1 (5 bases). The CDR3 runs to 15 residues. With 5 bases removed from V and 6 bases from J, the gap between germline ends came to 17 bases. Germline CDR1 is SGHRS and CDR2 is YFSETQ.

This clonotype was counted at least ten times. The chain is built from TRBV5-1 and TRBJ2-7, with 8 bases matching TRBD2. Unmatched junction bases numbered 3, after V lost 2 bases and J lost 2 bases. This CDR3 has 14 residues. Germline lookup yields CDR1 SGHRS and CDR2 YFSETQ. The CDR3 sequence is CASSLAGVPYEQYF. The DNA for the CDR3 is TGCGCCAGCAGCTTAGCGGGAGTCCCCTACGAGCAGTACTTC.

This clonotype showed up many times. V and J are TRBV20-1 and TRBJ2-3; D is undetermined. V was pared by 3 bases and J by 0 bases, with 7 bases between. The germline CDR1 and CDR2 sequences are DFQATT and SNEGSKA (reference sequence). The CDR3 is made up of 13 amino acids. The DNA for the CDR3 is TGCAGTGCTAGGGCGGAGAGCACAGATACGCAGTATTTT. Translating gives CSARAESTDTQYF.

This clonotype was counted many times. This rearrangement joins TRBV29-1 to TRBJ2-2, with D unresolved. The V and J ends lost 6 bases and 2 bases respectively, with 13 bases between them. This CDR3 contains 14 residues. Germline V gene lookup returns CDR1 SQVTM and CDR2 ANQGSEA. In nucleotides, the CDR3 is TGCAGCGTGACCCGGACCGTTAACACCGGGGAGCTGTTTTTT. Translating gives CSVTRTVNTGELFF.

In its sample, this clonotype was seen many times. The rearrangement uses TRBV18 and TRBJ2-7; 7 nucleotides match TRBD1. The V and J ends lost 5 bases and 5 bases, in that order; junction bases with no gene match: 9. This CDR3 comprises 14 residues. Germline CDR1 and CDR2: KGHSH and LQKENI. The CDR3 region has the DNA TGTGCCAGCTCATCCGGGACAGTAACTCACGAGCAGTACTTC. Translation gives CASSSGTVTHEQYF.

This clonotype has ten or more counts. This chain connects TRBV7-6 to TRBJ1-5; TRBD1 might be the D (6 bases). CDR1 SGHVS and CDR2 FNYEAQ come from the germline V gene. V dropped 3 bases and J dropped 6 bases, with 24 bases sitting between them. This CDR3 is 18 amino acids long. The CDR3 DNA is TGTGCCAGCAGCTTCCTCAGGGGAGGACGATTAGTTGGTCAGCCCCAGCATTTT. As protein: CASSFLRGGRLVGQPQHF.

V and J are TRBV30 and TRBJ2-7, with 8 bases lining up with TRBD1. Germline-derived CDR1 and CDR2 are GTSNPN and SVGIG (reference sequence). This CDR3 has 12 residues. V trimming: 6 bases; J trimming: 2 bases; junction bases outside the gene matches: 3. The CDR3 region has the DNA TGTGCCTGTGGACAGGGCCCCTACGAGCAGTACTTC. This sequence encodes CACGQGPYEQYF.